Listed below are T cell receptor beta chains from one sample, sequenced in a study of cytomegalovirus exposure and HLA in healthy donors. Profiling relied on immunoSEQ multiplex PCR, and the TCRdb table lists in-frame clones only, not all of them. The sample gives about 110,000 clones, around 79% of which show up once; roughly 3.9% is in the top ten. Material for sequencing was PBMCs. All receptors come from a man in his fifties or sixties in good health and CMV-seronegative. CDR3s include the opening cysteine and the closing phenylalanine or tryptophan. Each record gives: CDR3 protein, CDR3 DNA, J gene, clone size, V gene, D gene. The D gene is left open where the match is weak. Some rows have no size entry. The others give once, few or many, or a class for an expanded clone.

CDR3aa: CASSDRGPGNSPLHF; CDR3nt: TGTGCCAGTAGTGACAGGGGGCCGGGGAATTCACCCCTCCACTTT; j_gene: TRBJ1-6; abundance: once; v_gene: TRBV19; d_gene: TRBD1
CDR3aa: CASSLTGDEQFF; CDR3nt: TGTGCCAGCAGCTTAACGGGGGATGAGCAGTTCTTC; j_gene: TRBJ2-1; abundance: .; v_gene: TRBV11-2; d_gene: .
CDR3aa: CASSFGTGGVREYF; CDR3nt: TGTGCCAGCAGCTTTGGGACAGGGGGGGTTCGGGAGTACTTC; j_gene: TRBJ2-5; abundance: .; v_gene: TRBV7-2; d_gene: TRBD1
CDR3aa: CASSAQRDEQFF; CDR3nt: TGTGCCAGCTCGGCCCAGCGGGATGAGCAGTTCTTC; j_gene: TRBJ2-1; abundance: .; v_gene: TRBV18; d_gene: .
CDR3aa: CAADRGEATNEKLFF; CDR3nt: TGTGCTGCGGACAGGGGGGAGGCAACTAATGAAAAACTGTTTTTT; j_gene: TRBJ1-4; abundance: .; v_gene: TRBV28; d_gene: TRBD1
CDR3aa: CASSRGGETDTQYF; CDR3nt: TGTGCCAGCAGCAGAGGGGGGGAGACAGATACGCAGTATTTT; j_gene: TRBJ2-3; abundance: .; v_gene: TRBV21-1; d_gene: .
CDR3aa: CASSQPGTDTGELFF; CDR3nt: TGCGCCAGCAGCCAACCAGGGACTGACACCGGGGAGCTGTTTTTT; j_gene: TRBJ2-2; abundance: .; v_gene: TRBV4-1; d_gene: .
CDR3aa: CATSGEARGWQFF; CDR3nt: TGTGCCACCAGCGGGGAGGCTCGGGGATGGCAGTTCTTC; j_gene: TRBJ2-1; abundance: .; v_gene: TRBV15; d_gene: .
CDR3aa: CASSHLDKRDYGYTF; CDR3nt: TGTGCCAGCAGCCACTTGGACAAAAGAGACTATGGCTACACCTTC; j_gene: TRBJ1-2; abundance: .; v_gene: TRBV7-9; d_gene: .
CDR3aa: CASSALGNYGYTF; CDR3nt: TGTGCCAGCAGCGCCCTCGGGAACTATGGCTACACCTTC; j_gene: TRBJ1-2; abundance: .; v_gene: TRBV11-2; d_gene: .
CDR3aa: CASSLGQGAASPLHF; CDR3nt: TGCGCCAGCAGCCTGGGACAGGGGGCAGCTTCACCCCTCCACTTT; j_gene: TRBJ1-6; abundance: .; v_gene: TRBV5-1; d_gene: TRBD1
CDR3aa: CASSLPARGTQYF; CDR3nt: TGTGCCAGCAGCTTACCAGCCCGGGGGACCCAGTACTTC; j_gene: TRBJ2-5; abundance: .; v_gene: TRBV7-9; d_gene: .
CDR3aa: CASSDRLDSNEQFF; CDR3nt: TGTGCCAGCAGTGACCGACTAGATAGCAATGAGCAGTTCTTC; j_gene: TRBJ2-1; abundance: .; v_gene: TRBV6-1; d_gene: .
CDR3aa: CASSLAGHQETQYF; CDR3nt: TGTGCCAGCAGCTTAGCGGGGCACCAAGAGACCCAGTACTTC; j_gene: TRBJ2-5; abundance: few; v_gene: TRBV7-2; d_gene: .
CDR3aa: CAGSLGDRRGNSPLHF; CDR3nt: TGCGCCGGCAGCTTGGGGGACCGCAGGGGGAATTCACCCCTCCACTTT; j_gene: TRBJ1-6; abundance: .; v_gene: TRBV5-1; d_gene: TRBD1
CDR3aa: CASTVSHSNQPQHF; CDR3nt: TGTGCCAGCACGGTATCCCATAGCAATCAGCCCCAGCATTTT; j_gene: TRBJ1-5; abundance: .; v_gene: TRBV6-1; d_gene: .
CDR3aa: CVRSFSSYVSRDNQPQHF; CDR3nt: TGTGTCAGAAGCTTCTCTTCTTATGTGTCTCGGGACAATCAGCCCCAGCATTTT; j_gene: TRBJ1-5; abundance: few; v_gene: TRBV7-5; d_gene: .
CDR3aa: CASSRGTGVTDTQYF; CDR3nt: TGTGCCAGCTCACGTGGGACAGGGGTCACAGATACGCAGTATTTT; j_gene: TRBJ2-3; abundance: .; v_gene: TRBV18; d_gene: TRBD1
CDR3aa: CASSLDGGQGYTF; CDR3nt: TGCGCCAGCAGCTTGGATGGGGGCCAGGGCTACACCTTC; j_gene: TRBJ1-2; abundance: .; v_gene: TRBV5-1; d_gene: .
CDR3aa: CASSFTGTSGGADTGELFF; CDR3nt: TGTGCCAGCAGCTTTACCGGGACTAGCGGGGGGGCCGACACCGGGGAGCTGTTTTTT; j_gene: TRBJ2-2; abundance: .; v_gene: TRBV7-3; d_gene: TRBD2
CDR3aa: CASSRALRGNTEAFF; CDR3nt: TGTGCCAGCAGTAGGGCACTAAGGGGGAACACTGAAGCTTTCTTT; j_gene: TRBJ1-1; abundance: .; v_gene: TRBV6-1; d_gene: .
CDR3aa: CATGNGINYEQYF; CDR3nt: TGTGCCACCGGCAACGGGATCAACTACGAGCAGTACTTC; j_gene: TRBJ2-7; abundance: .; v_gene: TRBV6-5; d_gene: .
CDR3aa: CASSEPTGQGNNEQFF; CDR3nt: TGCGCCAGCAGTGAGCCCACGGGACAGGGAAACAATGAGCAGTTCTTC; j_gene: TRBJ2-1; abundance: .; v_gene: TRBV10-1; d_gene: TRBD1
CDR3aa: CAWGLLLGSGAYEQYF; CDR3nt: TGTGCCTGGGGGTTGCTTCTGGGAAGCGGGGCCTACGAGCAGTACTTC; j_gene: TRBJ2-7; abundance: .; v_gene: TRBV30; d_gene: TRBD2
CDR3aa: CASSFYRGTDTQYF; CDR3nt: TGTGCCAGCAGCTTTTATCGGGGGACAGATACGCAGTATTTT; j_gene: TRBJ2-3; abundance: .; v_gene: TRBV11-2; d_gene: .
CDR3aa: CASSLGGRNNEQFF; CDR3nt: TGTGCCAGCAGCTTAGGGGGCAGAAACAATGAGCAGTTCTTC; j_gene: TRBJ2-1; abundance: .; v_gene: TRBV7-2; d_gene: .
CDR3aa: CASSIRGVRSGFEGYTF; CDR3nt: TGTGCCAGTAGTATTCGGGGGGTGCGATCTGGATTTGAGGGCTACACCTTC; j_gene: TRBJ1-2; abundance: .; v_gene: TRBV19; d_gene: .
CDR3aa: CASSPSYRQGQNTEAFF; CDR3nt: TGTGCCAGCTCACCGAGTTACCGACAGGGCCAAAACACTGAAGCTTTCTTT; j_gene: TRBJ1-1; abundance: .; v_gene: TRBV18; d_gene: TRBD1
CDR3aa: CASSSGLAASTDTQYF; CDR3nt: TGTGCCAGCAGCTCCGGACTAGCGGCTAGCACAGATACGCAGTATTTT; j_gene: TRBJ2-3; abundance: .; v_gene: TRBV5-4; d_gene: TRBD2
CDR3aa: CASSPPAQGNEKLFF; CDR3nt: TGTGCCAGCTCACCACCCGCGCAGGGAAATGAAAAACTGTTTTTT; j_gene: TRBJ1-4; abundance: .; v_gene: TRBV18; d_gene: .
CDR3aa: CASSDLGGAATGGDQPQHF; CDR3nt: TGTGCCAGCAGTGACTTAGGGGGGGCTGCGACAGGGGGCGATCAGCCCCAGCATTTT; j_gene: TRBJ1-5; abundance: once; v_gene: TRBV6-4; d_gene: TRBD1
CDR3aa: CASSPGTANYGYTF; CDR3nt: TGTGCCAGTAGTCCCGGGACTGCGAACTATGGCTACACCTTC; j_gene: TRBJ1-2; abundance: .; v_gene: TRBV19; d_gene: .
CDR3aa: CASSPRGLAYNEQFF; CDR3nt: TGCGCCAGCAGCCCGAGAGGGCTGGCCTACAATGAGCAGTTCTTC; j_gene: TRBJ2-1; abundance: .; v_gene: TRBV5-1; d_gene: .
CDR3aa: CASSLTGTLAYEQYF; CDR3nt: TGTGCCAGCAGCTTAACCGGGACATTAGCCTACGAGCAGTACTTC; j_gene: TRBJ2-7; abundance: .; v_gene: TRBV7-9; d_gene: .
CDR3aa: CASSQGHQTETQYF; CDR3nt: TGCGCCAGCAGCCAAGGGCATCAGACTGAGACCCAGTACTTC; j_gene: TRBJ2-5; abundance: .; v_gene: TRBV4-3; d_gene: .
CDR3aa: CASSLGLTGEETQYF; CDR3nt: TGTGCCAGCAGCTTAGGGCTGACAGGGGAAGAGACCCAGTACTTC; j_gene: TRBJ2-5; abundance: .; v_gene: TRBV7-3; d_gene: TRBD1
CDR3aa: CASSSPRDSHTGELFF; CDR3nt: TGTGCCAGCAGTTCTCCGAGGGACAGCCATACCGGGGAGCTGTTTTTT; j_gene: TRBJ2-2; abundance: .; v_gene: TRBV28; d_gene: TRBD1
CDR3aa: CASSLLGNTIYF; CDR3nt: TGTGCCAGCAGCTTGCTTGGAAACACCATATATTTT; j_gene: TRBJ1-3; abundance: few; v_gene: TRBV5-8; d_gene: .
CDR3aa: CASSDYGRGKDGYTF; CDR3nt: TGTGCCAGTAGCGACTACGGACGCGGGAAAGATGGCTACACCTTC; j_gene: TRBJ1-2; abundance: few; v_gene: TRBV19; d_gene: .
CDR3aa: CASSLEQGSSYNSPLHF; CDR3nt: TGCGCCAGCAGCTTGGAGCAGGGGAGTTCCTATAATTCACCCCTCCACTTT; j_gene: TRBJ1-6; abundance: .; v_gene: TRBV5-1; d_gene: .
CDR3aa: CASSPYTEAFF; CDR3nt: TGTGCCAGCAGCCCGTACACTGAAGCTTTCTTT; j_gene: TRBJ1-1; abundance: .; v_gene: TRBV2; d_gene: .
CDR3aa: CSAIRGNIQYF; CDR3nt: TGCAGTGCAATACGGGGAAACATTCAGTACTTC; j_gene: TRBJ2-4; abundance: .; v_gene: TRBV20-1; d_gene: .
CDR3aa: CASSVEDRAGELFF; CDR3nt: TGTGCCAGCAGCGTAGAGGACAGGGCCGGGGAGCTGTTTTTT; j_gene: TRBJ2-2; abundance: .; v_gene: TRBV9; d_gene: TRBD1
CDR3aa: CASSFAGASQPQHF; CDR3nt: TGTGCCAGCAGTTTTGCGGGGGCATCTCAGCCCCAGCATTTT; j_gene: TRBJ1-5; abundance: .; v_gene: TRBV6-5; d_gene: .
CDR3aa: CASSIVGGRAGAYEQYF; CDR3nt: TGTGCCAGTAGTATAGTTGGGGGGAGAGCCGGCGCCTACGAGCAGTACTTC; j_gene: TRBJ2-7; abundance: .; v_gene: TRBV19; d_gene: .
CDR3aa: CASSLDRGNTEAFF; CDR3nt: TGCGCCAGCAGCTTGGACAGGGGGAACACTGAAGCTTTCTTT; j_gene: TRBJ1-1; abundance: few; v_gene: TRBV5-1; d_gene: TRBD1
CDR3aa: CASSLDRGNEQFF; CDR3nt: TGTGCCAGCAGCTTAGACAGGGGAAATGAGCAGTTCTTC; j_gene: TRBJ2-1; abundance: few; v_gene: TRBV7-8; d_gene: TRBD1
CDR3aa: CSVAGSGANVLTF; CDR3nt: TGCAGCGTGGCGGGCTCTGGGGCCAACGTCCTGACTTTC; j_gene: TRBJ2-6; abundance: .; v_gene: TRBV29-1; d_gene: .
CDR3aa: CASSPVSAGNTIYF; CDR3nt: TGTGCCAGCAGCCCTGTTAGTGCAGGAAACACCATATATTTT; j_gene: TRBJ1-3; abundance: .; v_gene: TRBV6-5; d_gene: .
CDR3aa: CASSFGGQGHEQYF; CDR3nt: TGTGCCAGCTCGTTCGGCGGACAGGGCCACGAGCAGTACTTC; j_gene: TRBJ2-7; abundance: .; v_gene: TRBV18; d_gene: TRBD1
CDR3aa: CASSLAGDSGYTF; CDR3nt: TGCGCCAGCAGCTTGGCCGGAGACAGTGGCTACACCTTC; j_gene: TRBJ1-2; abundance: .; v_gene: TRBV5-1; d_gene: .
CDR3aa: CASSTLGHHSGANVLTF; CDR3nt: TGTGCCAGTAGTACCCTGGGACACCACTCTGGGGCCAACGTCCTGACTTTC; j_gene: TRBJ2-6; abundance: .; v_gene: TRBV19; d_gene: .